This T cell receptor (beta chain) was recovered during a study of T cells in Graves' hyperthyroidism and ophthalmopathy. Study-wide context: Peripheral blood was taken when the disease was first diagnosed, before any treatment began.

RNA transcripts yielded amplified TCR beta CDR3 regions. The HTBI primer set served for first-round RT-PCR of the TCR CDR3. From the multiplex PCR reads, TCRdb called clonotypes with MiXCR, one entry per CDR3 protein. The sample has fewer than 600,000 distinct CDR3 sequences; roughly an eighth are singletons. The CDR3 consists of 15 residues. Germline V gene sequence: CDR1 LGHDT, CDR2 YNNKEL (reference sequence). The ends were cut back, 0 bases at V and 4 bases at J, with 12 bases in the middle. The sample holds many counts of this clonotype. Graves' hyperthyroidism is called stable when ophthalmopathy does not progress within 18 months.

The sequenced sample consisted of blood. The V and J genes are TRBV3-1 and TRBJ1-2; D remains ambiguous. The TCR originated in a woman younger than 35 with Graves' hyperthyroidism. The CDR3 DNA reads as TGTGCCAGCAGCCAAGATCCAGGTTTTACCTATGGCTACACCTTC. Residues: CASSQDPGFTYGYTF.